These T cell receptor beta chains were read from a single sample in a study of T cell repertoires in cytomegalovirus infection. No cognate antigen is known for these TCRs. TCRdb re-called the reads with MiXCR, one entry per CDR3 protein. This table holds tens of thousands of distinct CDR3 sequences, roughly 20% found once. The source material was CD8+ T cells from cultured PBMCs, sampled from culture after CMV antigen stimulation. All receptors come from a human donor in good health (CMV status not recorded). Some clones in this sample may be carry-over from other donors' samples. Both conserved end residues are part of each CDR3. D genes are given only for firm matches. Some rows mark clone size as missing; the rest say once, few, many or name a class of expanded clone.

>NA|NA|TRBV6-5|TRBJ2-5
TGTGCCAGCAGTTACTCCCATTATGACAACTTTCGAGAGACCCAGTACTTC
CASSYSHYDNFRETQYF
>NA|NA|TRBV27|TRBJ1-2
TGTGCCAGCAGTTCGACCGGGATTGGCTACACCTTC
CASSSTGIGYTF
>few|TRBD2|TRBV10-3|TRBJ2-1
TGTGCCATCAGTGAGACCCGGGGACTAGCTACCAATGAGCAGTTCTTC
CAISETRGLATNEQFF
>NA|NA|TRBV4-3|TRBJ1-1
TGCGCCAGCAGCCAAGATATTGAGCGAACAATGAACACTGAAGCTTTCTTT
CASSQDIERTMNTEAFF
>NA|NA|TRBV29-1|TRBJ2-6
TGCAGCGTAAAACAGGCCTCTGGGGCCAACGTCCTGACTTTC
CSVKQASGANVLTF
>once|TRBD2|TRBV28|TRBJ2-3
TGTGCCAGCAGTTACGCTAGCGGGAGGGATACGCAGTATTTT
CASSYASGRDTQYF
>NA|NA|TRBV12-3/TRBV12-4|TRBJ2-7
TGTGCCAGCAGTTCAAACAGTAAATACGAGCAGTACTTC
CASSSNSKYEQYF
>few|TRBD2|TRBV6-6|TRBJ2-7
TGTGCCAGCCTCCTTCCGGGACTAGCGGGAGATTACGAGCAGTACTTC
CASLLPGLAGDYEQYF
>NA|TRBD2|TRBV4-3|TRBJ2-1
TGCGCCAGCAGCCAAGGAGGGGCGCGACTAGCGGGAGGGAATGAGCAGTTCTTC
CASSQGGARLAGGNEQFF
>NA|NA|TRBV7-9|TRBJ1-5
TGTGCCAGCAGCCCCGCTGGGGCGGGTCAGCCCCAGCATTTT
CASSPAGAGQPQHF
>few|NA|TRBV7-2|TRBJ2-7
TGTGCCAGCAGCTTAACCCACGAGCAGTACTTC
CASSLTHEQYF
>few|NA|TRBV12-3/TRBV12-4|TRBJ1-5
TGTGCCAGCAGTTTGAGGGTACAGGGAGGGAGCAATCAGCCCCAGCATTTT
CASSLRVQGGSNQPQHF
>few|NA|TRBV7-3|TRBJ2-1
TGTGCCAGCAGACCTAACTTCTCCCCTAGGAATGAGCAGTTCTTC
CASRPNFSPRNEQFF
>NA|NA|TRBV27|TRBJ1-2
TGTGCCAGCAGTTTCCTAGCAGGGATGCACTCTGGCTACACCTTC
CASSFLAGMHSGYTF
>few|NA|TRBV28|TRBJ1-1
TGTGCCAGCAGTGCGAGTACACGAACCTTGAACACTGAAGCTTTCTTT
CASSASTRTLNTEAFF
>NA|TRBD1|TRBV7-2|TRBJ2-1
TGTGCCAGCAGATACCGGGACAGGGTGAGCAATGAGCAGTTCTTC
CASRYRDRVSNEQFF
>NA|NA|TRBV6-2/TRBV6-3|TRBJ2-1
TGTGCCAGCAGTTTAACAGGCGACTACAATGAGCAGTTCTTC
CASSLTGDYNEQFF
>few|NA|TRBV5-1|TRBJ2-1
TGCGCCAGCAGCTTGCGAACAGATCTTTCCTACAATGAGCAGTTCTTC
CASSLRTDLSYNEQFF
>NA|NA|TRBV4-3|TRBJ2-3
TGCGCCAGCAGCCAAAGTTCGATTAGCACAGATACGCAGTATTTT
CASSQSSISTDTQYF
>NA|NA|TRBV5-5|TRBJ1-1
TGTGCCAGCAGCGAAGGACACGATTACACTGAAGCTTTCTTT
CASSEGHDYTEAFF
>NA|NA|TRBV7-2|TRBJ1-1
TGTGCCAGCAACGATTGGGTCGGTTTCACTGAAGCTTTCTTT
CASNDWVGFTEAFF
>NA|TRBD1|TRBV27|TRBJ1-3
TGTGCCAGCAGTTCGACAGGGCCAATAGGGAACACCATATATTTT
CASSSTGPIGNTIYF
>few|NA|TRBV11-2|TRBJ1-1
TGTGCCAGCAGCCCGTGGGGGGGCAGAACTGAAGCTTTCTTT
CASSPWGGRTEAFF
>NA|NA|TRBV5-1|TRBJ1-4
TGCGCCAGCAGCTTGGATAGCTCTGGGCTAAATGAAAAACTGTTTTTT
CASSLDSSGLNEKLFF
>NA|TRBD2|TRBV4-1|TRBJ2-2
TGCGCCAGCAGCCATCCACGGGAGGGTCACACCGGGGAGCTGTTTTTT
CASSHPREGHTGELFF
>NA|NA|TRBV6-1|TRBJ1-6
TGTGCCAGCAGTGATGCCGCAGGGCCTTCACCCCTCCACTTT
CASSDAAGPSPLHF
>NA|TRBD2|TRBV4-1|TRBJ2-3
TGCGCCAGCAGCCCCCGGACAGCGGGGGGGCCAGGTGATACGCAGTATTTT
CASSPRTAGGPGDTQYF
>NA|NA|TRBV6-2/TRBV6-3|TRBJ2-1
TGTGCCAGCAGTTATGGGGCTGAGCAGTTCTTC
CASSYGAEQFF
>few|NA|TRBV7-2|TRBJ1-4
TGTGCCAGCAGCTTAATGGGTGCGACTAATGAAAAACTGTTTTTT
CASSLMGATNEKLFF
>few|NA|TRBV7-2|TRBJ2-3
TGTGCCAGCAGCTTCTCTAGCACAGATACGCAGTATTTT
CASSFSSTDTQYF
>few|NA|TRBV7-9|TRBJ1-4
TGTGCCAGCAGCTTAGGAGGGCTCACAACTAATGAAAAACTGTTTTTT
CASSLGGLTTNEKLFF
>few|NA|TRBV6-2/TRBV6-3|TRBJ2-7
TGTGCCAGCAGTTCCCCATCGACCTACGAGCAGTACTTC
CASSSPSTYEQYF
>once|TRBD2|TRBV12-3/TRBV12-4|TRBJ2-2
TGTGCCAGCAGTTTTGGGCTAGCGGGGCCCTTTCTGCTGTTTTTT
CASSFGLAGPFLLFF
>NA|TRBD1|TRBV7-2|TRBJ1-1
TGTGCCAGCAGCTTTAGGGACAGGGTTTTTTCGGACACTGAAGCTTTCTTT
CASSFRDRVFSDTEAFF
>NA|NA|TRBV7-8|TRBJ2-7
TGTGCCAGCAGCTCCCCCATTAGCGGCTACGAGCAGTACTTC
CASSSPISGYEQYF
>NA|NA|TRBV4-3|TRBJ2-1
TGCGCCAGCAGCCAAGAAACGGCTAGCACAGTGCAGTTCTTC
CASSQETASTVQFF
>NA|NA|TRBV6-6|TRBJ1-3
TGTGCCAGCAGTTACTCGACCCCAGGAGATGGAAACACCATATATTTT
CASSYSTPGDGNTIYF
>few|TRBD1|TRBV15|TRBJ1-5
TGTGCCACCAGCAGATTCCCCCGGGACAGGAACAATCAGCCCCAGCATTTT
CATSRFPRDRNNQPQHF
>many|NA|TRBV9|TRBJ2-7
TGTGCCAGCAGCGTAGACGGGTTGGAAGAGCAGTACTTC
CASSVDGLEEQYF
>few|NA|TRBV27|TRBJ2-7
TGTGCCAGCAGTTCTGACAGTCCTCTCTACGAGCAGTACTTC
CASSSDSPLYEQYF
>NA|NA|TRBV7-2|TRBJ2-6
TGTGCCAGCAGCTCAGCCCTCGGGGGAGCTGGGGCCAACGTCCTGACTTTC
CASSSALGGAGANVLTF
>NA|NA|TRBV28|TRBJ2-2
TGTGCCAGCAGTGGGGGACGGCCCGAGACCGGGGAGCTGTTTTTT
CASSGGRPETGELFF
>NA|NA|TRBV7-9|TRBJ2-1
TGTGCCAGCAGCTTAGTCGTTAGCCTTAGTGAGCAGTTCTTC
CASSLVVSLSEQFF
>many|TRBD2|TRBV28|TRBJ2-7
TGTGCCAGCAGTCGAAGGGTTGGCGGCGGGAGTGGGGACGAGCAGTACTTC
CASSRRVGGGSGDEQYF
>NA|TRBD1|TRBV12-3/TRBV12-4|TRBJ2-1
TGTGCCAGCAGTCCGGACAGGGGAATCGATGAGCAGTTCTTC
CASSPDRGIDEQFF
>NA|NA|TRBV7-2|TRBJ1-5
TGTGCCAGCAGCTCTAGCAGGGAACATAGCAATCAGCCCCAGCATTTT
CASSSSREHSNQPQHF
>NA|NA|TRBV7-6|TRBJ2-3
TGTGCCAGCTCACCTGTTCCAGATACGCAGTATTTT
CASSPVPDTQYF
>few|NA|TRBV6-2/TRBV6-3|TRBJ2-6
TGTGCCAGCAGTTACTACGGGGACTCTGGGGCCAACGTCCTGACTTTC
CASSYYGDSGANVLTF
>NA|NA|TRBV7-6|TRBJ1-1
TGTGCCAGCAGCTCAAGTCCGGACTTAAACACTGAAGCTTTCTTT
CASSSSPDLNTEAFF
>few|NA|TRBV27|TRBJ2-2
TGTGCCAGCAGTTCTCAGACAGCCAGAACGACCGCCGGGGAGCTGTTTTTT
CASSSQTARTTAGELFF
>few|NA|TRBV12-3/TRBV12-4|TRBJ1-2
TGTGCCAGCAGTTTGAGCTCTCGAGGCTACACCTTC
CASSLSSRGYTF
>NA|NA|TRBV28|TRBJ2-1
TGTGCCAGCAGTCAGGCGGGCTACAATGAGCAGTTCTTC
CASSQAGYNEQFF
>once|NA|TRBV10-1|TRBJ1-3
TGCGCCAGCAGGGGGGGGATGAGACTCTCAACCTGTGGAAACACCATATATTTT
CASRGGMRLSTCGNTIYF
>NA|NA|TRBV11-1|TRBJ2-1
TGTGCCAGCAGCTTAGGTGGGGGACACCGCAGTTACAATGAGCAGTTCTTC
CASSLGGGHRSYNEQFF